The 23 T cell receptor beta chains given below trace back to one sample, sequenced in a study of molecular identifiers for immune sequencing clone quantification. TCRdb reanalysed the PCR reads using MiXCR and keeps one entry per CDR3 protein. The sample holds around 480,000 distinct CDR3 sequences, about 26% seen once. The source material was naive CD8+ T cells from blood, with Jurkat cell RNA spiked in. The sample's subset: FACS-sorted CD8+CD4-CCR7+CD45RA+ naive T cells. The receptors shown here come from a human donor in good health. Some libraries in this study had Jurkat cell RNA spiked in.

This clonotype was detected ten times or more. J is TRBJ2-1 and V is TRBV15, with D possibly being TRBD1 (6 bases). V was trimmed by 3 bases and J by 7 bases, leaving 25 bases between them. Germline CDR1 is LNHNV and CDR2 is YYDKDF (reference sequence). The length of the CDR3 is 18 residues. CDR3 nucleotides: TGTGCCACCAGCAGCCTACCAGGGGTGCCAACAATGAGGAATGAGCAGTTCTTC. Its protein is CATSSLPGVPTMRNEQFF.

Ten or more counts support this clonotype. This sequence joins TRBV6-1 and TRBJ2-7; a possible D gene is TRBD2 (6 bases). This CDR3 spans 14 amino acids. The V and J ends lost 6 bases and 7 bases respectively, with 19 bases between them. Germline values: CDR1 MNHNS, CDR2 SASEGT. This chain's CDR3 is CASSSPGTAGEQYF. The CDR3 nucleotides are TGTGCCAGCAGCAGCCCGGGTACCGCGGGGGAGCAGTACTTC.

V gene TRBV5-6 combines with J gene TRBJ2-1; TRBD2 might be the D (6 bases). V lost 0 bases and J lost 0, with 10 bases in between. The CDR3 length is 16 residues. Germline V gene data show CDR1 as SGHDT and CDR2 as YYEEEE. Here the CDR3 DNA reads TGTGCCAGCAGCTTGGGTATAGCGGACTCCTACAATGAGCAGTTCTTC. Encoded protein: CASSLGIADSYNEQFF.

Ten or more counts support this clonotype. The CDR3 DNA is TGCAGCGTTGACGGTCAGGCGACTGGCTACACCTTC. This translates into CSVDGQATGYTF. This chain joins TRBV29-1 and TRBJ1-2, with D hard to call. CDR3 length: 12 residues. Trimming stripped 3 bases from V and 7 bases from J, with 12 bases between. The germline gives CDR1 SQVTM, CDR2 ANQGSEA.

This clonotype was picked up a small number of times. The chain employs TRBV6-2 or TRBV6-3 and TRBJ2-7; tentatively, D is TRBD1 (6 bases). V was clipped by 6 bases and J by 4 bases, with 16 bases between them. CDR1 is MNHEY, CDR2 SVGEGT, per germline. The CDR3 is made up of 14 amino acids. As DNA, the CDR3 is TGTGCCAGCAGGACCGGACAGATAAGATACGAGCAGTACTTC. Translated, it gives CASRTGQIRYEQYF.

This clonotype appeared many times. The rearrangement uses TRBV5-5 and TRBJ1-1; 7 bases line up with TRBD1. Germline V lookup: CDR1 SGHKS, CDR2 YYEKEE (reference sequence). With 0 bases clipped from V and 6 bases from J, the junction kept 11 bases outside the gene matches. The CDR3 contains 16 residues. In nucleotides, the CDR3 is TGTGCCAGCAGCTTGGATGGGTACAGGGGAGACGCTGAAGCTTTCTTT. It specifies CASSLDGYRGDAEAFF.

The gene calls are TRBV29-1 and TRBJ1-1; D ambiguous. V gave up 8 bases and J gave up 8 bases, with 15 bases separating them. The CDR3 runs 11 residues. The germline gives CDR1 SQVTM, CDR2 ANQGSEA. CDR3 sequence reads: CSLPTGIEAFF. In DNA, the CDR3 is TGCAGCCTTCCCACCGGAATAGAAGCTTTCTTT. Together with reference TRBV29-1 and TRBJ1-1, the CDR3 gives the full variable domain: SAVISQKPSRDICQRGTSLTIQCQVDSQVTMMFWYRQQPGQSLTLIATANQGSEATYESGFVIDKFPISRPNLTFSTLTVSNMSPEDSSIYLCSLPTGIEAFFGQGTRLTVV.

This clonotype was recorded many times. The chain couples TRBV7-2 to TRBJ2-1, with a tentative D call TRBD2 (7 bases). Trimming cost V 5 bases and J 3 bases, with 17 bases left between them. Germline V gene lookup returns CDR1 SGHTA and CDR2 FQGNSA. The CDR3 runs to 16 residues. The CDR3 here is CASSPLGGGGYNEQFF. CDR3 in DNA: TGTGCCAGCAGCCCATTGGGGGGCGGGGGCTACAATGAGCAGTTCTTC.

The chain recombines TRBV5-5 with TRBJ2-1, with 8 bases aligning to TRBD1. The CDR3 has 14 residues. Germline values: CDR1 SGHKS, CDR2 YYEKEE (reference sequence). Trimming took 4 bases from V and 8 from J; bases not matched to a gene: 8. The DNA for the CDR3 is TGTGCCAGCAGCCCACTGGACAGGGAGGATGAGCAGTTCTTC. Amino acids: CASSPLDREDEQFF. The full variable domain, rest sourced from reference TRBV5-5 and TRBJ2-1, is DAGVTQSPTHLIKTRGQQVTLRCSPISGHKSVSWYQQVLGQGPQFIFQYYEKEERGRGNFPDRFSARQFPNYSSELNVNALLLGDSALYLCASSPLDREDEQFFGPGTRLTVL.

In this sample, this clonotype turned up a few times. CDR3 sequence: CASSLEFGGYQETQYF. The CDR3 DNA follows: TGTGCCAGCAGCTTAGAATTTGGGGGGTACCAAGAGACCCAGTACTTC. The rearrangement uses TRBV7-6 and TRBJ2-5; possibly TRBD2 for D (6 bases). This CDR3 is built from 16 residues. With 1 base removed from V and 0 bases from J, the gap between germline ends came to 12 bases. Germline lookup yields CDR1 SGHVS and CDR2 FNYEAQ.

The V gene is TRBV12-3 or TRBV12-4, the J gene TRBJ2-1; D possibly matches TRBD1 or TRBD2 (6 bases each). V lost 10 bases and J lost 9, with 19 bases in between. The CDR3 spans 13 residues. The CDR3 spells CATIKPGEAEQFF. CDR3 nucleotides: TGTGCCACCATTAAGCCAGGGGAGGCTGAGCAGTTCTTC.

The genes are TRBV11-2 and TRBJ1-1; D is undetermined. Germline lookup yields CDR1 SGHAT and CDR2 FQNNGV. V shed 1 base and J shed 2 bases, with 8 bases lying between them. This CDR3 has 14 amino acids. The CDR3 DNA follows: TGTGCCAGCAGCTTAGGGCAATCTAACACTGAAGCTTTCTTT. Amino acids: CASSLGQSNTEAFF.

This clonotype was found a few times. CDR3 in amino acids: CASSRRGTGDQPQHF. CDR3 bases: TGTGCCAGCAGCCGAAGGGGGACAGGCGATCAGCCCCAGCATTTT. The chain employs TRBV28 and TRBJ1-5; TRBD1 matches at 8 bases. This CDR3 spans 15 amino acids. Trimming took 6 bases from V and 5 from J; bases not matched to a gene: 9. CDR1 is MDHEN and CDR2 is SYDVKM in the germline V gene. Full variable domain (remainder filled in from reference TRBV28 and TRBJ1-5): DVKVTQSSRYLVKRTGEKVFLECVQDMDHENMFWYRQDPGLGLRLIYFSYDVKMKEKGDIPEGYSVSREKKERFSLILESASTNQTSMYLCASSRRGTGDQPQHFGDGTRLSIL.

This clonotype has a count of ten or more. As DNA, the CDR3 is TGTGCCAGCAGTTTATATCGGACACAGGCTGGCACAGATACGCAGTATTTT. This codes for CASSLYRTQAGTDTQYF. The gene calls are TRBV12-3 or TRBV12-4 and TRBJ2-3; possible D gene TRBD1, 5 bases. The V end lost 2 bases, the J end lost 1 base, and 16 bases lay between the germline ends. The CDR3 consists of 17 residues.

As regards this clonotype: Sequence at one end of the junction differs from germline and may be a read error. The V call is TRBV6-6, the J call TRBJ2-3, with TRBD2 as a possible D gene (5 bases). This CDR3 spans 14 amino acids. CDR1 is MNHNY and CDR2 is SVGAGI in the germline V gene (reference sequence). CDR3: CASSYNPSTDTRYF. DNA of the CDR3: TGTGCCAGCAGTTACAACCCTAGCACAGATACGCGGTATTTT.

This chain uses TRBV12-3 or TRBV12-4 with TRBJ2-3; 15 nucleotides line up with TRBD2. The trim removed 6 bases at V and 2 bases at J, leaving 12 bases unmatched. CDR3 length equals 19 residues. CDR3 sequence reads: CASSPAPGLAGGLTDTQYF. The CDR3 DNA reads TGTGCCAGCAGCCCTGCCCCGGGACTAGCGGGGGGTCTCACAGATACGCAGTATTTT.

This clonotype was detected only a few times. V and J are TRBV5-6 and TRBJ2-3, with TRBD2 matching 8 bases. Per the germline V gene, CDR1 is SGHDT and CDR2 is YYEEEE. The CDR3 runs 16 residues. V dropped 1 base and J dropped 0; count of bases not matched to a gene: 4. The CDR3 is CASSLWLAGSTDTQYF. The CDR3 coding sequence is TGTGCCAGCAGCTTGTGGTTAGCGGGAAGCACAGATACGCAGTATTTT.

Turning to this clonotype: It may be a read error: a sequence one base away is much more abundant. The CDR3 carries no conserved terminal phenylalanine or tryptophan, so it likely arises from a read error. The chain has TRBV15 and TRBJ1-5; D gene unclear. The CDR3 totals 15 residues. The V end was cut by 1 base, the J end by 0 bases, with 7 bases between. Per germline, CDR1 LNHNV and CDR2 YYDKDF (reference sequence). CDR3 sequence (DNA): TGTGCCACCAGCAGAGGACGAAATAGCAATCAGCCCCAGCATATT. It translates to CATSRGRNSNQPQHI.

This clonotype was seen a few times. This chain uses TRBV7-2 with TRBJ2-7; D is unclear. CDR3 length equals 15 residues. The V gene's germline CDR1 is SGHTA and CDR2 FQGNSA. V was pared by 2 bases and J by 2 bases, with 13 bases between. Here the CDR3 DNA reads TGTGCCAGCAGCTTATTCTATACAGAGACCTACGAGCAGTACTTC. Translation: CASSLFYTETYEQYF.

This clonotype has only a few counts. The J gene is TRBJ1-1, the V gene TRBV30; TRBD1 matches at 7 bases. The J segment lost 4 bases and the V segment lost 2 bases, leaving 7 bases of the junction unmatched. The CDR3 length is 14 residues. Germline values: CDR1 GTSNPN, CDR2 SVGIG (reference sequence). For the CDR3, the DNA is TGTGCCTGGAGTCCAGGGGGTTTCAGCACTGAAGCTTTCTTT. This gives the protein CAWSPGGFSTEAFF. Based on the CDR3 plus reference TRBV30 and TRBJ1-1, the full variable domain is SQTIHQWPATLVQPVGSPLSLECTVEGTSNPNLYWYRQAAGRGLQLLFYSVGIGQISSEVPQNLSASRPQDRQFILSSKKLLLSDSGFYLCAWSPGGFSTEAFFGQGTRLTVV.

The chain uses TRBV7-9 and TRBJ2-3, with D maybe TRBD1 (5 bases). Germline V lookup: CDR1 SEHNR, CDR2 FQNEAQ (reference sequence). The CDR3 loop spans 14 amino acids. V lost 6 bases to trimming and J lost 1 base, with 11 bases between them. The CDR3 sequence: CASSYEQGTDTQYF. The CDR3 DNA reads TGTGCCAGCAGTTACGAACAGGGCACAGATACGCAGTATTTT.

A single count supports this clonotype. This may be a read error: a much more frequent sequence differs by one nucleotide. The J gene is TRBJ2-3, the V gene TRBV6-4; D gene ambiguous. CDR3 size: 16 residues. CDR1 is MRHNA and CDR2 is SNTAGT in the germline V gene. Trimming took 3 bases from V and 2 from J, leaving 15 bases between them. CDR3 region: CASSESGEFITDTQYF. The CDR3 DNA sequence: TGTGCCAGCAGTGAGAGTGGGGAATTTATCACAGATACGCAGTATTTT.

This clonotype occurred a few times. The gene calls are TRBV29-1 and TRBJ2-1; D ambiguous. Deletions cut 8 bases from V and 6 bases from J, with 8 bases between. The CDR3 is made up of 10 amino acids. Per the germline V gene, CDR1 is SQVTM and CDR2 is ANQGSEA. DNA for the CDR3: TGCAGCATCGGAACCAATGAGCAGTTCTTC. Encoded protein: CSIGTNEQFF.